One and the same sample provided the 4 T cell receptor beta chains below, sequenced in a study of blood T cell repertoires in COVID-19. Clones were read by immunoSEQ multiplex PCR, and TCRdb kept only the in-frame ones, dropping some. The data contain about 200,000 clones, roughly 86% of them singletons. Sample: peripheral blood. These receptors were taken from a man aged 60 to 69 with acute or convalescent COVID-19.

The chain carries TRBV4-2 and TRBJ2-7, with TRBD2 matching 7 bases. J gave up 3 bases and V 0 bases, and 5 bases lay outside the gene matches. The CDR3 consists of 15 residues. Germline V gives CDR1 LGHNA, CDR2 YNFKEQ. CDR3 loop: CASSQDVRDYYEQYF. Here the CDR3 DNA reads TGTGCCAGCAGCCAAGATGTGAGGGACTACTACGAGCAGTACTTC.

V and J are TRBV5-1 and TRBJ2-7; the match to TRBD1 covers 7 bases. J lost 6 bases, V lost 4 bases, and 10 bases had no gene match. Germline CDR1 and CDR2: SGHRS and YFSETQ. The CDR3 loop spans 14 amino acids. The CDR3 nucleotides are TGCGCCAGCAGCCATCGACAGGGTGTGGGCGAGCAGTACTTC. It yields the protein CASSHRQGVGEQYF.

Only a few counts were recorded for this clone. The CDR3 sequence is CASSLGTGNQPQHF. The CDR3 DNA reads as TGTGCCAGCAGCCTTGGGACAGGCAATCAGCCCCAGCATTTT. The V call is TRBV7-2, the J call TRBJ1-5, with TRBD1 identical over 7 bases. The CDR3 length is 14 residues. J lost 2 bases, V lost 5 bases, and 3 bases had no gene match. Germline lookup yields CDR1 SGHTA and CDR2 FQGNSA.

This rearrangement joins TRBV6-5 to TRBJ1-2; possibly TRBD1 for D (5 bases). The V end was cut by 6 bases, the J end by 2 bases, with 13 bases between. The CDR3 runs 14 residues. Germline V gene sequence: CDR1 MNHEY, CDR2 SVGAGI. DNA for the CDR3: TGTGCCAGCAGCAAAGAGGCAGGGAACTATGGCTACACCTTC. Amino acids: CASSKEAGNYGYTF.